This T cell receptor beta chain was sequenced in a study of T cell responses to AZD1222 COVID-19 vaccine. Findings and caveats of the study: White British ancestry dominated among donors, who included more females, and clonal diversity was possibly underestimated.

V lost 3 bases, J lost 8 bases, and 7 bases stayed unmatched. The CDR3 has 15 amino acids. From germline, CDR1 is SGDLS and CDR2 YYNGEE. This clone was counted a single time. What it binds is unknown. The assay was immunoSEQ multiplex PCR, and TCRdb's table has in-frame clones only and misses some. The sample includes roughly 80,000 clones, about 90% of them seen just once. V is TRBV9 and J is TRBJ1-6; the match to TRBD1 covers 8 bases. This sequence originates from an adult in good health. Material: peripheral blood, obtained on day 0 of AZD1222 vaccination. CDR3 sequence (DNA): TGTGCCAGCAGCGGTTACAGGGGGGGGGATTCACCCCTCCACTTT. It yields the protein CASSGYRGGDSPLHF.